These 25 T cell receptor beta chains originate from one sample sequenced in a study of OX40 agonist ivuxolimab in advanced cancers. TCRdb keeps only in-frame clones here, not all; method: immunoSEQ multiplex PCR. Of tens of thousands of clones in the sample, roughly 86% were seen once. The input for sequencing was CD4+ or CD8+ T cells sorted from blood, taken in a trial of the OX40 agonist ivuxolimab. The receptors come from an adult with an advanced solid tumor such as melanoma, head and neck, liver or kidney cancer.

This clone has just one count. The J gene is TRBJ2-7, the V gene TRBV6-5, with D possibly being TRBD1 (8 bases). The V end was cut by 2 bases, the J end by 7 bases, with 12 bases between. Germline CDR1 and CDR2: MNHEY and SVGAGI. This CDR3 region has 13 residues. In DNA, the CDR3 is TGTGCCAGCAGTTACGGACAGGGAGGGGAGCAGTACTTC. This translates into CASSYGQGGEQYF.

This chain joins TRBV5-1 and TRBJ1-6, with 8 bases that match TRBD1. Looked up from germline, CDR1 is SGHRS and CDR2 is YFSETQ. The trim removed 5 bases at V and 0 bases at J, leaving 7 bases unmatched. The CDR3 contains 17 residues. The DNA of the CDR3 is TGCGCCAGCAGAGGGACAGGCTCTAGCTCCTATAATTCACCCCTCCACTTT. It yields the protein CASRGTGSSSYNSPLHF.

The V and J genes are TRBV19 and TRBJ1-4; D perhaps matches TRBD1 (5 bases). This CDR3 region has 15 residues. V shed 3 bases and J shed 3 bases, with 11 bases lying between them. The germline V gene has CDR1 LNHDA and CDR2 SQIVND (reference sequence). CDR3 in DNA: TGTGCCAGTAGTATGCAGGGTTGGGCTAATGAAAAACTGTTTTTT. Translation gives CASSMQGWANEKLFF. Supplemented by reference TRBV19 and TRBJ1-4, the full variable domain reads DGGITQSPKYLFRKEGQNVTLSCEQNLNHDAMYWYRQDPGQGLRLIYYSQIVNDFQKGDIAEGYSVSREKKESFPLTVTSAQKNPTAFYLCASSMQGWANEKLFFGSGTQLSVL.

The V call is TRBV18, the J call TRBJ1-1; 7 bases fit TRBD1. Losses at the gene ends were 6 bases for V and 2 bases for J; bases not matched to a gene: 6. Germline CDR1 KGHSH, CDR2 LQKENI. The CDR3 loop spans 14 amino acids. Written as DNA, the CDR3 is TGTGCCAGCTCGCATAGGGACAGAAACACTGAAGCTTTCTTT. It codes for CASSHRDRNTEAFF.

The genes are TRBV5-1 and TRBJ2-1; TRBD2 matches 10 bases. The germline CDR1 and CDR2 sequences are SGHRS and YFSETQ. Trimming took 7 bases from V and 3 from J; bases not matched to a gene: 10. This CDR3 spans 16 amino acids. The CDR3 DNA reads TGCGCCAGCGCATTAGCGGGGGGAGGGGACTACAATGAGCAGTTCTTC. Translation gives CASALAGGGDYNEQFF.

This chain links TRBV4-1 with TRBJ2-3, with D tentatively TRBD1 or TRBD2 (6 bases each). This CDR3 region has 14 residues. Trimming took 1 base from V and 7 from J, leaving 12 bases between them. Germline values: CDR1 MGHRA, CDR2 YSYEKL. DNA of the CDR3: TGCGCCAGCAGCCAAGGGACGGGGGCAAATACGCAGTATTTT. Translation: CASSQGTGANTQYF.

The CDR3 sequence is CASSGGSYNEQFF. CDR3 sequence (DNA): TGTGCCAGCAGCGGGGGTTCCTACAATGAGCAGTTCTTC. The V gene is TRBV6-1, the J gene TRBJ2-1; D might be TRBD2 (6 bases). V was cut by 6 bases and J by 1 base, with 7 bases left in between. Germline V lookup: CDR1 MNHNS, CDR2 SASEGT. CDR3 length equals 13 residues.

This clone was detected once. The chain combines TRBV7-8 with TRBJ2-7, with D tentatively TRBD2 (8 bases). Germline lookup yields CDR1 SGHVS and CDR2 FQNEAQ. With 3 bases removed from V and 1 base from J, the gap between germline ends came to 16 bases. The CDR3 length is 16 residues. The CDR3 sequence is CASSFREGAISYEQYF. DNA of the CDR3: TGTGCCAGCAGCTTTCGGGAGGGGGCAATTTCCTACGAGCAGTACTTC.

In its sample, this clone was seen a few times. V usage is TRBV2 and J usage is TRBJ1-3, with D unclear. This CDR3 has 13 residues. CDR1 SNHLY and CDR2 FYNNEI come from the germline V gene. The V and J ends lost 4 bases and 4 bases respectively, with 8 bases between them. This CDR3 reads CASSGGDGNTIYF. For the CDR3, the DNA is TGTGCCAGCAGTGGAGGAGACGGAAACACCATATATTTT.

Here the CDR3 DNA reads TGTGCCAGCAGTTCTTACTTCAGCGGGAAGGACCAGTACTTC. It specifies CASSSYFSGKDQYF. This chain connects TRBV28 to TRBJ2-5; TRBD2 aligns across 7 bases. The CDR3 extends over 14 amino acids. The V gene end was trimmed by 4 bases and the J gene end by 10 bases; junction bases not matched to a gene: 12. The germline V gene has CDR1 MDHEN and CDR2 SYDVKM. The variable domain in full, with the rest retrieved from reference TRBV28 and TRBJ2-5, is DVKVTQSSRYLVKRTGEKVFLECVQDMDHENMFWYRQDPGLGLRLIYFSYDVKMKEKGDIPEGYSVSREKKERFSLILESASTNQTSMYLCASSSYFSGKDQYFGPGTRLLVL.

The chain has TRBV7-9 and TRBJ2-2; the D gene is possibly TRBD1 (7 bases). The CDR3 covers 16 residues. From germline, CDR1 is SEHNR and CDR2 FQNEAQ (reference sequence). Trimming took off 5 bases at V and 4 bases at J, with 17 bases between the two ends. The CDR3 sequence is CASSGGGGVFTGELFF. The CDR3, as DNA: TGTGCCAGCAGCGGTGGAGGGGGCGTTTTCACCGGGGAGCTGTTTTTT.

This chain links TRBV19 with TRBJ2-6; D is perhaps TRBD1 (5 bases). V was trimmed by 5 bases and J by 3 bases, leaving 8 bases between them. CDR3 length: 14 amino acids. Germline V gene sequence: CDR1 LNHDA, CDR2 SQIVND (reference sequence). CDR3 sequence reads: CASSQGNGANVLTF. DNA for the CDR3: TGTGCCAGTAGTCAGGGCAATGGGGCCAACGTCCTGACTTTC.

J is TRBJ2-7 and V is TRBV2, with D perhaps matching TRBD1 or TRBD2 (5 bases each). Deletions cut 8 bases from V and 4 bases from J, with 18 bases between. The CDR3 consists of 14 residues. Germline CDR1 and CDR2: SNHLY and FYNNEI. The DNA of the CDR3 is TGTGCCAGCCTCCGGGACGGAGGTATTTACGAGCAGTACTTC. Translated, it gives CASLRDGGIYEQYF.

The CDR3 sequence: CASSYGTSVWETQYF. For the CDR3, the DNA is TGTGCCAGCTCGTACGGGACTAGCGTGTGGGAGACCCAGTACTTC. The J gene is TRBJ2-5, the V gene TRBV18; 10 nucleotides agree with TRBD2. Losses at the gene ends were 6 bases for V and 5 bases for J; bases not matched to a gene: 9. The CDR3 has 15 amino acids. CDR1 KGHSH and CDR2 LQKENI come from the germline V gene.

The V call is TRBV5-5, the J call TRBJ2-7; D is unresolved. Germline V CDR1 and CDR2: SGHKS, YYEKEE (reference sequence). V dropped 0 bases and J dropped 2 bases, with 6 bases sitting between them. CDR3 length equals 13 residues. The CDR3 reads CASSLERAYEQYF. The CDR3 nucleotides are TGTGCCAGCAGCTTGGAAAGGGCCTACGAGCAGTACTTC. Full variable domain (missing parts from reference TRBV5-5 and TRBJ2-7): DAGVTQSPTHLIKTRGQQVTLRCSPISGHKSVSWYQQVLGQGPQFIFQYYEKEERGRGNFPDRFSARQFPNYSSELNVNALLLGDSALYLCASSLERAYEQYFGPGTRLTVT.

CDR3 residues: CASSQDRTGNYGYTF. The DNA of the CDR3 is TGCGCCAGCAGCCAAGATAGGACAGGGAACTATGGCTACACCTTC. The chain links TRBV4-1 to TRBJ1-2; 8 bases line up with TRBD1. Germline-derived CDR1 and CDR2 are MGHRA and YSYEKL. V lost 0 bases to trimming and J lost 2 bases; unmatched junction nucleotides: 2. The CDR3 covers 15 residues.

The CDR3 DNA reads TGTGCCTGGAGGATTCAGGGGTCAACTAATGAAAAACTGTTTTTT. Translating it yields CAWRIQGSTNEKLFF. This sequence joins TRBV30 and TRBJ1-4, with D maybe TRBD1 (6 bases). Germline assignment: CDR1 GTSNPN and CDR2 SVGIG (reference sequence). The CDR3 has 15 residues. V lost 3 bases to trimming and J lost 0 bases, with 11 bases between them.

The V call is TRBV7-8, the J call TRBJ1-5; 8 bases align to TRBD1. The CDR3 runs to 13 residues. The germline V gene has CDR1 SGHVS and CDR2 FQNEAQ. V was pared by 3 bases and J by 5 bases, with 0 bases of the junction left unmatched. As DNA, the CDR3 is TGTGCCAGCAGCTTGACAGGGGATCAGCCCCAGCATTTT. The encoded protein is CASSLTGDQPQHF.

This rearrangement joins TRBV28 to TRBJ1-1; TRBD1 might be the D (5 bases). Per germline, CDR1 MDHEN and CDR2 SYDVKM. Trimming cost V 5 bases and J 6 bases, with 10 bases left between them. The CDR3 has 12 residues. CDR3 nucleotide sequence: TGTGCCAGCAGTCCATGGGGGGCTGAAGCTTTCTTT. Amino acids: CASSPWGAEAFF.

The CDR3 region is CASSLVGGVNEKLFF. The DNA of the CDR3 is TGCGCCAGCAGTTTGGTGGGAGGGGTTAATGAAAAACTGTTTTTT. The chain has TRBV4-1 and TRBJ1-4; possibly TRBD1 for D (5 bases). The germline CDR1 and CDR2 sequences are MGHRA and YSYEKL. CDR3 length: 15 amino acids. Between the trimmed V and J ends, which lost 6 bases and 4 bases, there was a span of 15 bases.

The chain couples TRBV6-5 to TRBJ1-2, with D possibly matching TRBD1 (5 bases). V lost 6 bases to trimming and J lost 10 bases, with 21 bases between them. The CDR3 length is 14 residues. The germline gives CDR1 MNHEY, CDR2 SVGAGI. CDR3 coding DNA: TGTGCCAGCAGAGTTACTCGGCTCGGGGGGATCTACACCTTC. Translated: CASRVTRLGGIYTF.

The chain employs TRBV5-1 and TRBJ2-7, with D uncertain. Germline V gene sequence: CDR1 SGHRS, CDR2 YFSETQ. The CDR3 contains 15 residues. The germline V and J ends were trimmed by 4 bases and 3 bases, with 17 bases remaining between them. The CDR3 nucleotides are TGCGCCAGCAGCAGGACGTCCAGTGGAAACTACGAGCAGTACTTC. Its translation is CASSRTSSGNYEQYF.

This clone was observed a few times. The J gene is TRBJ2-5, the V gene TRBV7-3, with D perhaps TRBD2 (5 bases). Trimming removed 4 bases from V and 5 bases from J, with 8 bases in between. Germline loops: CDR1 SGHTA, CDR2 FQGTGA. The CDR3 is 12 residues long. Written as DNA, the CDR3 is TGTGCCAGCAGCTCGACGGGGGAGACCCAGTACTTC. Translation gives CASSSTGETQYF. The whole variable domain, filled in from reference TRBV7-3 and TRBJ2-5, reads GAGVSQTPSNKVTEKGKYVELRCDPISGHTALYWYRQSLGQGPEFLIYFQGTGAADDSGLPNDRFFAVRPEGSVSTLKIQRTERGDSAVYLCASSSTGETQYFGPGTRLLVL.

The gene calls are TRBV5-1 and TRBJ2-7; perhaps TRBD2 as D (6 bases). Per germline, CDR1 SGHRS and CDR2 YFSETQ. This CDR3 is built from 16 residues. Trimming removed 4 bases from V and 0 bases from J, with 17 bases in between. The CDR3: CASSILPSASSYEQYF. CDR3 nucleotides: TGCGCCAGCAGCATCTTGCCTAGCGCGAGCTCCTACGAGCAGTACTTC.

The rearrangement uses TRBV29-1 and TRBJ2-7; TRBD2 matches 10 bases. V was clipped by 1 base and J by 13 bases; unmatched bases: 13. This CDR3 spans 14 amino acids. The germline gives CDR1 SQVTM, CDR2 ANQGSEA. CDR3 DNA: TGCAGCGTTGAAGTGCACGGAGCGGGAGGGACACTCTACTTC. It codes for CSVEVHGAGGTLYF.